These 29 T cell receptor beta chains originate from one sample sequenced in a study of blood T cell repertoires in COVID-19. Using immunoSEQ multiplex PCR, the repertoire was profiled, and TCRdb retains in-frame clones only, with some absent. Of over 250,000 clones in the sample, 85% to 90% were seen once. Sequenced material: peripheral blood. The receptors stem from a woman aged 45-59 years with COVID-19, enrolled during active disease.

V and J are TRBV28 and TRBJ1-5; D call uncertain. CDR1 MDHEN and CDR2 SYDVKM come from the germline V gene. The CDR3 covers 13 residues. Trimming cost V 6 bases and J 5 bases, with 11 bases left between them. CDR3 in amino acids: CASRFTSYQPQHF. The CDR3 region has the DNA TGTGCCAGCAGGTTTACTTCTTATCAGCCCCAGCATTTT.

The chain links TRBV9 to TRBJ2-2; 7 bases match TRBD1. J gave up 4 bases and V 5 bases, and 8 bases lay outside the gene matches. CDR3 length: 15 amino acids. In germline, CDR1 is SGDLS, CDR2 YYNGEE. The CDR3 region has the DNA TGTGCCAGCAGTGGGGACAGAATCGCCACCGGGGAGCTGTTTTTT. Protein sequence: CASSGDRIATGELFF.

This clone has a single count. The chain is built from TRBV6-4 and TRBJ2-1; 11 nucleotides agree with TRBD2. J lost 5 bases, V lost 4 bases, and 1 base had no gene match. The CDR3 is 14 residues long. The germline V gene encodes CDR1 MRHNA and CDR2 SNTAGT. CDR3 in amino acids: CASSAGLADNEQFF. CDR3 in DNA: TGTGCCAGCAGTGCGGGACTAGCGGACAATGAGCAGTTCTTC.

The chain links TRBV6-6 to TRBJ1-2; no clear D gene. V lost 6 bases, J lost 2 bases, and 13 bases lay in between. CDR1 and CDR2 from the germline V gene are MNHNY and SVGAGI (reference sequence). This CDR3 is 14 amino acids long. The CDR3 DNA is TGTGCCAGCAGCTTTATTACAGCAAACTATGGCTACACCTTC. Protein product: CASSFITANYGYTF.

This chain uses TRBV3-1 (or the pseudogene TRBV3-2) with TRBJ2-5; 7 nucleotides align to TRBD2. The CDR3 is 14 residues long. J lost 5 bases, V lost 3 bases, and 6 bases had no gene match. Germline-derived CDR1 and CDR2 are LGHDT and YNNKEL (reference sequence). CDR3 sequence reads: CASSQGRAGETQYF. The CDR3 bases are TGTGCCAGCAGCCAGGGGAGGGCCGGGGAGACCCAGTACTTC.

This clone was counted once. The J gene is TRBJ1-1, the V gene TRBV30, with D tentatively TRBD1 (5 bases). This CDR3 has 16 amino acids. With 0 bases removed from V and 4 bases from J, the gap between germline ends came to 18 bases. The germline gives CDR1 GTSNPN, CDR2 SVGIG (reference sequence). This chain's CDR3 is CAWSVLGLRLGTEAFF. Written as DNA, the CDR3 is TGTGCCTGGAGTGTTTTGGGGCTCCGTCTCGGCACTGAAGCTTTCTTT.

The V gene is TRBV30, the J gene TRBJ2-5; possible D gene TRBD2, 8 bases. This CDR3 is 16 amino acids long. Germline V gene lookup returns CDR1 GTSNPN and CDR2 SVGIG (reference sequence). Trimming shortened V by 2 bases and J by 5 bases, and 21 bases separated the two germline ends. The CDR3 DNA reads as TGTGCCTGGAGTAGGGGGACAGCCGGGAGGGGTGAGACCCAGTACTTC. Translated, it gives CAWSRGTAGRGETQYF.

V and J are TRBV6-2 or TRBV6-3 and TRBJ2-7; tentative D call: TRBD2 (6 bases). The length of the CDR3 is 16 residues. Germline V gene sequence: CDR1 MNHEY, CDR2 SVGEGT. The V gene lost 4 bases and the J gene lost 3 bases, with 19 bases spanning the gap. Written as DNA, the CDR3 is TGTGCCAGCAGTTCACCGGGGGTAGCGGACCGCTACGAGCAGTACTTC. Translated: CASSSPGVADRYEQYF.

The DNA for the CDR3 is TGTGCCACCTCTTCAGGGGTTATAAGTAACGAGCAGTACTTC. Its protein is CATSSGVISNEQYF. The rearrangement joins TRBV14 to TRBJ2-7, with D possibly matching TRBD1 (6 bases). V lost 10 bases and J lost 5, with 21 bases in between. The CDR3 contains 14 residues. Germline-derived CDR1 and CDR2 are SGHDN and FVKESK. The full variable domain, completed using reference TRBV14 and TRBJ2-7, is EAGVTQFPSHSVIEKGQTVTLRCDPISGHDNLYWYRRVMGKEIKFLLHFVKESKQDESGMPNNRFLAERTGGTYSTLKVQPAELEDSGVYFCATSSGVISNEQYFGPGTRLTVT.

The chain joins TRBV24-1 to TRBJ2-6; D is undetermined. V was cut by 7 bases and J by 9 bases, with 15 bases left in between. The CDR3 consists of 14 residues. Germline V gene sequence: CDR1 KGHDR, CDR2 SFDVKD. The CDR3 protein is CATSFAGMDNVLTF. CDR3 coding DNA: TGTGCCACCAGCTTCGCAGGAATGGACAACGTCCTGACTTTC.

The chain combines TRBV10-3 with TRBJ2-7; 9 bases map to TRBD1. Germline CDR1 reads ENHRY; CDR2 reads SYGVKD. The CDR3 has 15 residues. After removal of 11 bases from V and 3 bases from J, the junction contained 14 bases not matched to a gene. The CDR3 loop is CACKAGQGLGYEQYF. The CDR3 region has the DNA TGTGCCTGCAAGGCCGGACAGGGGTTGGGCTACGAGCAGTACTTC.

The V gene is TRBV9, the J gene TRBJ2-7, with 11 bases fitting TRBD1. V was clipped by 5 bases and J by 3 bases; unmatched bases: 4. Germline assignment: CDR1 SGDLS and CDR2 YYNGEE. The CDR3 totals 14 residues. The CDR3 protein is CASSLGTGGYEQYF. The CDR3 bases are TGTGCCAGCAGTCTCGGGACAGGGGGCTACGAGCAGTACTTC.

The rearrangement links TRBV30 to TRBJ1-1, with 7 bases fitting TRBD1. The V gene end was trimmed by 1 base and the J gene end by 1 base; junction bases not matched to a gene: 15. Germline V gene data show CDR1 as GTSNPN and CDR2 as SVGIG (reference sequence). This CDR3 has 18 residues. The CDR3 DNA reads TGTGCCTGGAGTGGTCTCAGGGGACAGCCACTAAGGAACACTGAAGCTTTCTTT. Translating it yields CAWSGLRGQPLRNTEAFF.

This chain uses TRBV15 with TRBJ2-2; D remains unclear. The germline gives CDR1 LNHNV, CDR2 YYDKDF (reference sequence). Trimming removed 0 bases from V and 7 bases from J, with 6 bases in between. This CDR3 spans 13 amino acids. DNA of the CDR3: TGTGCCACCAGCAGAGATTCGGTCGGGGAGCTGTTTTTT. This gives the protein CATSRDSVGELFF.

This clone was seen only a few times. V gene TRBV5-1 combines with J gene TRBJ1-4, with TRBD1 identical over 8 bases. The J segment lost 4 bases and the V segment lost 0 bases, leaving 14 bases of the junction unmatched. Germline CDR1 and CDR2: SGHRS and YFSETQ. CDR3 length equals 19 residues. The CDR3 coding sequence is TGCGCCAGCAGCTTGGCCTACGGACAGGGTAGGGACCTTAATGAAAAACTGTTTTTT. As protein: CASSLAYGQGRDLNEKLFF.

CDR3 in DNA: TGTGCCAGCAGCCAAACTATAAGCGGGAGCTATGAGCAGTTCTTC. Its protein product is CASSQTISGSYEQFF. The rearrangement joins TRBV4-2 to TRBJ2-1; 8 positions match TRBD2. This CDR3 contains 15 residues. J was trimmed by 8 bases and V by 2 bases; bases with no gene match: 8. The germline gives CDR1 LGHNA, CDR2 YNFKEQ.

The chain has TRBV9 and TRBJ2-1; 7 bases are a match to TRBD2. This CDR3 comprises 15 residues. Losses at the gene ends were 5 bases for V and 0 bases for J; bases not matched to a gene: 5. CDR1 is SGDLS, CDR2 YYNGEE, per germline. The CDR3 here is CASSRGGSSYNEQFF. CDR3 nucleotides: TGTGCCAGCAGTCGGGGAGGGAGCTCCTACAATGAGCAGTTCTTC.

The chain recombines TRBV11-2 with TRBJ2-3; weak D call: TRBD2 (6 bases). CDR3 length: 15 residues. Trimming left V 6 bases short and J 2 bases short, with 15 bases between. Germline V gene sequence: CDR1 SGHAT, CDR2 FQNNGV. This CDR3 reads CASSHRRDPTDTQYF. In nucleotides, the CDR3 is TGTGCCAGCAGTCATCGGAGGGACCCCACAGATACGCAGTATTTT.

This clone was counted a single time. The chain uses TRBV29-1 and TRBJ2-2; D is possibly TRBD2 (6 bases). CDR1 and CDR2 (germline): SQVTM, ANQGSEA. V lost 7 bases and J 6 bases, leaving 15 bases between the germline ends. The CDR3 contains 13 residues. The CDR3 region is CSGRREIAGELFF. The CDR3 nucleotides are TGCAGCGGGAGACGGGAGATTGCCGGGGAGCTGTTTTTT.

The genes are TRBV5-1 and TRBJ2-7, with 7 bases identical to TRBD1. The V segment lost 4 bases and the J segment 5 bases; nucleotides outside the gene matches: 9. This CDR3 is built from 14 residues. CDR1 and CDR2 (germline): SGHRS, YFSETQ. The CDR3 coding sequence is TGCGCCAGCAGCACCCGGACAGGCTCGGACGAGCAGTACTTC. The encoded protein is CASSTRTGSDEQYF.

This rearrangement joins TRBV7-3 to TRBJ2-1; tentative D call: TRBD2 (5 bases). Germline loops: CDR1 SGHTA, CDR2 FQGTGA. This CDR3 is built from 14 residues. Trimming took off 0 bases at V and 13 bases at J, with 16 bases between the two ends. This chain's CDR3 is CASSLTGNGNPQFF. CDR3 bases: TGTGCCAGCAGCTTAACGGGGAACGGGAATCCCCAGTTCTTC. The full variable domain, with the rest looked up from reference TRBV7-3 and TRBJ2-1, is GAGVSQTPSNKVTEKGKYVELRCDPISGHTALYWYRQSLGQGPEFLIYFQGTGAADDSGLPNDRFFAVRPEGSVSTLKIQRTERGDSAVYLCASSLTGNGNPQFFGPGTRLTVL.

V and J are TRBV19 and TRBJ2-1, with TRBD2 matching 8 bases. With 7 bases clipped from V and 7 bases from J, the junction kept 12 bases outside the gene matches. There are 15 residues in the CDR3. Germline CDR1 LNHDA, CDR2 SQIVND (reference sequence). The CDR3 DNA sequence: TGTGCCAGTATCCATCGCGGGAGGCATGGGAATGAGCAGTTCTTC. As protein: CASIHRGRHGNEQFF. The variable domain in full, with the rest retrieved from reference TRBV19 and TRBJ2-1, is DGGITQSPKYLFRKEGQNVTLSCEQNLNHDAMYWYRQDPGQGLRLIYYSQIVNDFQKGDIAEGYSVSREKKESFPLTVTSAQKNPTAFYLCASIHRGRHGNEQFFGPGTRLTVL.

V usage is TRBV14 and J usage is TRBJ1-1; no reliable D call. The V gene's germline CDR1 is SGHDN and CDR2 FVKESK. V lost 4 bases and J 0 bases, leaving 12 bases between the germline ends. This CDR3 is 15 amino acids long. The CDR3 region is CASSLNSLLNTEAFF. CDR3 coding DNA: TGTGCCAGCAGCCTTAATTCCCTCTTGAACACTGAAGCTTTCTTT.

The chain couples TRBV7-9 to TRBJ2-7; 13 bases map to TRBD2. V was pared by 5 bases and J by 0 bases, with 4 bases of the junction left unmatched. Per the germline V gene, CDR1 is SEHNR and CDR2 is FQNEAQ (reference sequence). The length of the CDR3 is 16 residues. CDR3 region: CASSGGLAGSSYEQYF. Written as DNA, the CDR3 is TGTGCCAGCAGCGGGGGACTAGCGGGGAGCTCCTACGAGCAGTACTTC. The full variable domain, rest sourced from reference TRBV7-9 and TRBJ2-7, is DTGVSQNPRHKITKRGQNVTFRCDPISEHNRLYWYRQTLGQGPEFLTYFQNEAQLEKSRLLSDRFSAERPKGSFSTLEIQRTEQGDSAMYLCASSGGLAGSSYEQYFGPGTRLTVT.

In its sample, this clone was seen once. The CDR3 DNA follows: TGCAGCGTAGTCGCTGCGGACAGGGGCTACTACGAGCAGTACTTC. It specifies CSVVAADRGYYEQYF. The J gene is TRBJ2-7, the V gene TRBV29-1; 9 bases are a match to TRBD1. Germline values: CDR1 SQVTM, CDR2 ANQGSEA. Trimming at V came to 6 bases and at J to 3 bases, leaving 12 bases not matched to a gene. This CDR3 comprises 15 residues.

This chain connects TRBV6-2 or TRBV6-3 to TRBJ1-1; D not resolved. The ends were cut back, 5 bases at V and 2 bases at J, with 15 bases in the middle. The length of the CDR3 is 15 residues. Looked up from germline, CDR1 is MNHEY and CDR2 is SVGEGT. CDR3 loop: CASSARSRNNTEAFF. CDR3 nucleotide sequence: TGTGCCAGCAGTGCCCGCTCCAGGAATAACACTGAAGCTTTCTTT.

The V and J genes are TRBV6-4 and TRBJ2-3; 8 bases align to TRBD2. V was clipped by 2 bases and J by 6 bases; unmatched bases: 10. CDR1 MRHNA and CDR2 SNTAGT come from the germline V gene. The CDR3 is 16 amino acids. The CDR3 region is CASSDTAREGRDTQYF. The CDR3 DNA is TGTGCCAGCAGTGACACGGCCCGGGAGGGCCGGGATACGCAGTATTTT.

The rearrangement joins TRBV6-5 to TRBJ2-5; 9 nucleotides agree with TRBD1. The ends lost 6 bases at V and 3 bases at J; junction bases unmatched: 8. The CDR3 loop spans 15 amino acids. CDR1 is MNHEY, CDR2 SVGAGI, per germline. CDR3 nucleotide sequence: TGTGCCAGCAGGGCCTTGGGACAGGGAGAAGAGACCCAGTACTTC. It codes for CASRALGQGEETQYF.

The V call is TRBV11-3, the J call TRBJ2-6; TRBD2 might be the D (5 bases). The germline gives CDR1 SGHNT, CDR2 YENEEA. V was pared by 6 bases and J by 2 bases, with 20 bases between. The CDR3 runs to 18 residues. The CDR3 region has the DNA TGTGCCAGCAGTGACTCCTGGGCCCCCGGGGCTGGGGCCAACGTCCTGACTTTC. As protein: CASSDSWAPGAGANVLTF. Full variable domain (rest looked up from reference TRBV11-3 and TRBJ2-6): EAGVVQSPRYKIIEKKQPVAFWCNPISGHNTLYWYLQNLGQGPELLIRYENEEAVDDSQLPKDRFSAERLKGVDSTLKIQPAELGDSAVYLCASSDSWAPGAGANVLTFGAGSRLTVL.